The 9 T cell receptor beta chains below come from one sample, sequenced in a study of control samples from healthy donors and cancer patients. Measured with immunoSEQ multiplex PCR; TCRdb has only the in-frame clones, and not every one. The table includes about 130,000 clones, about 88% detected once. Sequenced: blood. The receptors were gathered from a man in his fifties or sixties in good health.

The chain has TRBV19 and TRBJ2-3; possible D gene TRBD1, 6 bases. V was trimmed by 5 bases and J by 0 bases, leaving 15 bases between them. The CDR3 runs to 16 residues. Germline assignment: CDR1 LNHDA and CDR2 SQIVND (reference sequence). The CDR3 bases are TGTGCCAGTAGTGGCTCGGGACACCCGAGCACAGATACGCAGTATTTT. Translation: CASSGSGHPSTDTQYF.

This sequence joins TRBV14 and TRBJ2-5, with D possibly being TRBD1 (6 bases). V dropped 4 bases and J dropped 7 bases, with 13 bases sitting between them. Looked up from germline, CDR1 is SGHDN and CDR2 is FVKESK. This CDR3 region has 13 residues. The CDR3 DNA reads TGTGCCAGCAGCCCACAGGGAGTCGGGACCCAGTACTTC. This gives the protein CASSPQGVGTQYF.

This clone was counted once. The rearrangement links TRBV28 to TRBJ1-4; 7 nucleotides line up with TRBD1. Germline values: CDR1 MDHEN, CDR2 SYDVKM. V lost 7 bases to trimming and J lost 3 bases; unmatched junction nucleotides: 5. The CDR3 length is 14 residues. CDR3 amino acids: CASTRQGPNEKLFF. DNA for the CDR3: TGTGCCAGCACCAGACAGGGACCTAATGAAAAACTGTTTTTT.

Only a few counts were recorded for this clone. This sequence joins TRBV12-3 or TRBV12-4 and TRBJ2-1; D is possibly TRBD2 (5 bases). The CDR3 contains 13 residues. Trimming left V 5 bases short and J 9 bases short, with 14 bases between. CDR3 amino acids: CASSPITAGEQFF. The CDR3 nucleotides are TGTGCCAGCAGTCCCATTACCGCGGGTGAGCAGTTCTTC.

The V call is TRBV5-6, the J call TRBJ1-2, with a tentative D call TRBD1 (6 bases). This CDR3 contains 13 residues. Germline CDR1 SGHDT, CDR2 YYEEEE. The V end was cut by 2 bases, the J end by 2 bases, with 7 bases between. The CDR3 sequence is CASSLQGNYGYTF. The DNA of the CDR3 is TGTGCCAGCAGCTTACAGGGAAACTATGGCTACACCTTC.

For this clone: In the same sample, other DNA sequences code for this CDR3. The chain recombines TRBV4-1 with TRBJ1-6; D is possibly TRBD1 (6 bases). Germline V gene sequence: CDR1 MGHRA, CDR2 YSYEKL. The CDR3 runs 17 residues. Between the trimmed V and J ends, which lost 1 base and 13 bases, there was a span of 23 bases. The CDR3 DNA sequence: TGCGCCAGCAGCCAAGGACTACAGGGAGTGATAGGCTCTCCCCTCCACTTT. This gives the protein CASSQGLQGVIGSPLHF.

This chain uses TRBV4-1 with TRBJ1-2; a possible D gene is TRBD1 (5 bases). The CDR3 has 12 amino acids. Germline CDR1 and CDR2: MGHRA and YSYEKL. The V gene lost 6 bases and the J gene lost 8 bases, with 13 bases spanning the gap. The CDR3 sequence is CASRAAGWGYTF. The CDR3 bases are TGCGCCAGCAGAGCTGCAGGGTGGGGCTACACCTTC.

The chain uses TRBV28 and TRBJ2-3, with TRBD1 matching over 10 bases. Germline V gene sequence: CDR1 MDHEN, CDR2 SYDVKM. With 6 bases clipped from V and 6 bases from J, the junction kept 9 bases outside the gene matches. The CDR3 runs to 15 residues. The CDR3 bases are TGTGCCAGCAGCACCTCGGGACAGGGGTGGGATACGCAGTATTTT. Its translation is CASSTSGQGWDTQYF.

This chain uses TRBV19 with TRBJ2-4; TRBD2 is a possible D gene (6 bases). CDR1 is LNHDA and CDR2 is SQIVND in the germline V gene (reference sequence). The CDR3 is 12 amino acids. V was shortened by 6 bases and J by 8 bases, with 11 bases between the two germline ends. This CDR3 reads CASSSPGDIQYF. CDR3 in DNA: TGTGCCAGTAGCAGCCCGGGGGACATTCAGTACTTC.